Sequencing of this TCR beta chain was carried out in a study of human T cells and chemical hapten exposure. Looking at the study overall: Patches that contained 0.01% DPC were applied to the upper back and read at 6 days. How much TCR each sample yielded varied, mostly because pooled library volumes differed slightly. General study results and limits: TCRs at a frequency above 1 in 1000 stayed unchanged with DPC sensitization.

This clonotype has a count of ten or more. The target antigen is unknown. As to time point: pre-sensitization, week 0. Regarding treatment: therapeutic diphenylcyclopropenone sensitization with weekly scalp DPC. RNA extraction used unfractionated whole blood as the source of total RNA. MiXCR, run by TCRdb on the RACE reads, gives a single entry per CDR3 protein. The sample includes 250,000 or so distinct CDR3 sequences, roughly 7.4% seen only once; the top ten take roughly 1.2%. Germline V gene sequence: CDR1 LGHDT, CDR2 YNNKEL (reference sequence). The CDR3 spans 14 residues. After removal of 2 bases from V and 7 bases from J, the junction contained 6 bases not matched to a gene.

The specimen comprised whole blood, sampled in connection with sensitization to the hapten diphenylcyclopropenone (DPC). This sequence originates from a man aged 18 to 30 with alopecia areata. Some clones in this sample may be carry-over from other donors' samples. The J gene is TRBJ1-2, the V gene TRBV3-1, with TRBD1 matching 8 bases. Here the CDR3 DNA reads TGTGCCAGCAGCCAATCCCCCGGACAGGGTGGCTACACCTTC. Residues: CASSQSPGQGGYTF.